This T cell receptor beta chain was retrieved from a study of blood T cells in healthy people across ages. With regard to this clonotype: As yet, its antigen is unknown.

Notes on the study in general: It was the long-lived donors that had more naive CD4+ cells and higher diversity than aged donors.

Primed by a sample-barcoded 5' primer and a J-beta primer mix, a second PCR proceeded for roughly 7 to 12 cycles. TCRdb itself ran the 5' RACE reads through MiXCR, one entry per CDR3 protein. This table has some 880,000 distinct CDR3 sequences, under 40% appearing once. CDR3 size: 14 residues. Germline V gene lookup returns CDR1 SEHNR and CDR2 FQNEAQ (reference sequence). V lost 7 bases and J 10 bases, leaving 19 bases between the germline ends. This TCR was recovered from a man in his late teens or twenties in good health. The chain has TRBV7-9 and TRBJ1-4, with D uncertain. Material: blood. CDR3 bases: TGTGCCAGCATCCCCGACACCGAAGAGGGAAAACTGTTTTTT. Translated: CASIPDTEEGKLFF. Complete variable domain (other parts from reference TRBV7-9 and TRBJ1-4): DTGVSQNPRHKITKRGQNVTFRCDPISEHNRLYWYRQTLGQGPEFLTYFQNEAQLEKSRLLSDRFSAERPKGSFSTLEIQRTEQGDSAMYLCASIPDTEEGKLFFGSGTQLSVL.